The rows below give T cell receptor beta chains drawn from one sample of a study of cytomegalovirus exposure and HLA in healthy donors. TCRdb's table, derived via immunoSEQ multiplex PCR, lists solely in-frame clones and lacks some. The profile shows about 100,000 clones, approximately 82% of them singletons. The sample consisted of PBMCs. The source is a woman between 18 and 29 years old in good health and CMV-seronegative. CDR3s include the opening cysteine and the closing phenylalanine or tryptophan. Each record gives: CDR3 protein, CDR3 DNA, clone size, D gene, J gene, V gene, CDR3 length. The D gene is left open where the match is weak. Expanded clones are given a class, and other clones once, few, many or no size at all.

CASSFAPLTGSYEQYF	TGTGCCAGCAGTTTCGCCCCTCTTACAGGCTCCTACGAGCAGTACTTC	-	-	TRBJ2-7	TRBV28	16
CASSPPGLAVIFGELFF	TGTGCCAGCAGCCCCCCCGGGTTAGCGGTTATTTTCGGGGAGCTGTTTTTT	few	-	TRBJ2-2	TRBV7-2	17
CASSLTGGPYEQYF	TGTGCCAGCAGTCTGACAGGGGGTCCCTACGAGCAGTACTTC	-	TRBD1	TRBJ2-7	TRBV28	14
CAISGGASYEQYF	TGTGCCATCAGTGGCGGGGCCTCCTACGAGCAGTACTTC	-	-	TRBJ2-7	TRBV10-3	13
CASSHGGLMNTEAFF	TGTGCCAGCAGCCACGGAGGACTGATGAACACTGAAGCTTTCTTT	-	-	TRBJ1-1	TRBV9	15
CASSPLADSYEQYF	TGTGCCAGCAGCCCCCTAGCGGACTCCTACGAGCAGTACTTC	-	TRBD2	TRBJ2-7	TRBV11-3	14
CASSMSAGYSNQPQHF	TGTGCCAGTAGTATGTCGGCAGGGTATAGCAATCAGCCCCAGCATTTT	-	-	TRBJ1-5	TRBV19	16
CASSLVGGDEQYF	TGTGCCAGCAGCTTAGTGGGGGGGGACGAGCAGTACTTC	few	TRBD2	TRBJ2-7	TRBV7-2	13
CASREIPYGYTF	TGTGCCAGCAGGGAGATCCCTTATGGCTACACCTTC	-	-	TRBJ1-2	TRBV27	12
CASSSPWGGITNYGYTF	TGTGCCAGCAGTTCCCCGTGGGGGGGGATCACTAACTATGGCTACACCTTC	-	-	TRBJ1-2	TRBV28	17
CASSLWTGQNTGELFF	TGTGCCAGCTCACTGTGGACAGGTCAGAACACCGGGGAGCTGTTTTTT	once	TRBD1	TRBJ2-2	TRBV18	16
CASSSLGVHEQFF	TGTGCCAGCAGCTCACTGGGAGTCCATGAGCAGTTCTTC	-	-	TRBJ2-1	TRBV11-2	13
CASSPYYGSAYEQYF	TGTGCCAGCAGCCCCTACTACGGGTCGGCCTACGAGCAGTACTTC	-	-	TRBJ2-7	TRBV7-9	15
CASGWDRDSYEQYF	TGTGCCAGCGGTTGGGACAGGGACTCCTACGAGCAGTACTTC	-	TRBD1	TRBJ2-7	TRBV6-4	14
CASITQLGSSTDTQYF	TGTGCCAGTATAACACAATTGGGCTCTAGCACAGATACGCAGTATTTT	once	-	TRBJ2-3	TRBV7-9	16
CASSLASGDEETQYF	TGCGCCAGCAGCTTGGCTAGCGGGGACGAAGAGACCCAGTACTTC	-	TRBD2	TRBJ2-5	TRBV5-1	15
CASTLGVNTGELFF	TGTGCCAGCACCCTAGGGGTGAACACCGGGGAGCTGTTTTTT	-	-	TRBJ2-2	TRBV28	14
CASSLGQLNTEAFF	TGTGCCAGCAGCTTGGGACAGTTGAACACTGAAGCTTTCTTT	-	TRBD1	TRBJ1-1	TRBV13	14
CASSQDIGSSYEQYF	TGCGCCAGCAGCCAAGATATTGGGAGCTCCTACGAGCAGTACTTC	-	-	TRBJ2-7	TRBV4-1	15
CASSLGSAGNTEAFF	TGCGCCAGCAGCTTAGGATCCGCAGGGAACACTGAAGCTTTCTTT	-	-	TRBJ1-1	TRBV5-1	15
CASSPSERETGELFF	TGTGCCAGCAGCCCATCCGAGCGAGAGACCGGGGAGCTGTTTTTT	-	-	TRBJ2-2	TRBV6-4	15
CASSMYPGLEETQYF	TGTGCCAGTAGTATGTATCCGGGACTAGAAGAGACCCAGTACTTC	-	TRBD2	TRBJ2-5	TRBV19	15
CASSPQRGREETQYF	TGTGCCAGCAGCCCACAGCGGGGGAGGGAAGAGACCCAGTACTTC	-	TRBD2	TRBJ2-5	TRBV7-2	15
CASSLQTGLDYEQYF	TGTGCCAGCAGCCTTCAGACAGGGTTGGACTACGAGCAGTACTTC	-	TRBD1	TRBJ2-7	TRBV7-2	15
CAWRGQVPEKLFF	TGTGCCTGGAGAGGACAGGTTCCTGAAAAACTGTTTTTT	-	TRBD1	TRBJ1-4	TRBV30	13
CASSLIGRTYEQFF	TGTGCCAGCAGCTTAATTGGGAGGACGTATGAGCAGTTCTTC	-	-	TRBJ2-1	TRBV7-8	14
CASSDSGLAGLTGELFF	TGTGCCAGCAGTGACTCGGGACTAGCGGGACTCACCGGGGAGCTGTTTTTT	-	TRBD2	TRBJ2-2	TRBV2	17
CASGFGLLEQFF	TGTGCTAGTGGTTTCGGACTGCTTGAGCAGTTCTTC	-	-	TRBJ2-1	TRBV12-5	12
CASNEDRVGYEQYF	TGTGCCAGTAACGAGGACAGGGTGGGGTACGAGCAGTACTTC	-	TRBD1	TRBJ2-7	TRBV6-6	14
CASSEYASGSSWTDTQYF	TGTGCCAGCAGTGAATATGCTAGCGGGAGTAGTTGGACAGATACGCAGTATTTT	-	TRBD2	TRBJ2-3	TRBV2	18
CASSYSGTGPHEQYF	TGTGCCAGCAGTTATTCCGGGACAGGGCCCCACGAGCAGTACTTC	-	TRBD1	TRBJ2-7	TRBV6-6	15
CASRAGGGTEAFF	TGTGCCAGCAGAGCAGGGGGCGGCACTGAAGCTTTCTTT	-	TRBD1	TRBJ1-1	TRBV2	13
CASTLLINLHYGYTF	TGTGCCAGCACCCTCCTAATAAACCTCCACTATGGCTACACCTTC	-	-	TRBJ1-2	TRBV7-9	15